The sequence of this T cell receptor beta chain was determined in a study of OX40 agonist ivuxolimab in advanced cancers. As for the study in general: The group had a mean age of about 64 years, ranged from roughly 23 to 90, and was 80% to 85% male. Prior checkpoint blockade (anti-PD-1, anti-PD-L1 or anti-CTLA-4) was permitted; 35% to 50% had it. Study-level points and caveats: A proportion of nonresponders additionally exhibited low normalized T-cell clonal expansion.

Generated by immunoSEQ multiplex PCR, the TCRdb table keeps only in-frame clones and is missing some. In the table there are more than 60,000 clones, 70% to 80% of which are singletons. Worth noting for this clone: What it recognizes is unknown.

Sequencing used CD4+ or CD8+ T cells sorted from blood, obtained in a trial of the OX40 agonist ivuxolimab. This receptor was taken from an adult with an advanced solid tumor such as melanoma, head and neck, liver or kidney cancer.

The CDR3 DNA is TGTGCCAGCAGTTTACAGGGTAACACTGAAGCTTTCTTT. It specifies CASSLQGNTEAFF. This chain links TRBV6-5 with TRBJ1-1, with D maybe TRBD1 (6 bases). V dropped 4 bases and J dropped 2 bases, with 8 bases sitting between them. This CDR3 comprises 13 residues. Per germline, CDR1 MNHEY and CDR2 SVGAGI.